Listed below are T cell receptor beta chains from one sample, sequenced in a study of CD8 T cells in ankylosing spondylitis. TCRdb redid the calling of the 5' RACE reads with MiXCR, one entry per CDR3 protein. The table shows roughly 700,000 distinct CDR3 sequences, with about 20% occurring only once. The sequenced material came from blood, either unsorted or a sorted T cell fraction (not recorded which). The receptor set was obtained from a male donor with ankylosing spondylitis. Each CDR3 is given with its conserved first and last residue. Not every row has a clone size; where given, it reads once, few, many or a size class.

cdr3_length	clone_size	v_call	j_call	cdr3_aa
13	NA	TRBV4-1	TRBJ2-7	CASSQDSIYEQYF
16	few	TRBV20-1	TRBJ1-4	CSARPFEGPGHEKLFF
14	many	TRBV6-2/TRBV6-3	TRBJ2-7	CASRRLAGGPEQYF
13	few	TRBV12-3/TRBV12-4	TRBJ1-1	CASTSGSNTEAFF
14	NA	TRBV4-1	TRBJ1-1	CASSQEVAGTRAFF
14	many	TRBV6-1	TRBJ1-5	CASSPARGDQPQHF
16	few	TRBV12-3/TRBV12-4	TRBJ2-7	CASSFGTGGRAYEQYF
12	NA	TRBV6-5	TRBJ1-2	CASTPTRGQYTF
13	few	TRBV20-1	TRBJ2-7	CSAREGWIYEQYF
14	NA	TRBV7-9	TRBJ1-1	CASNKAPAGLSAFF
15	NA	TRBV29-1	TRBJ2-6	CSVRGQDSGANVLTF
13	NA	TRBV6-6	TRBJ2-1	CASSYMGGNEQFF
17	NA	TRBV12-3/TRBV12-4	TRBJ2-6	CASSLGGGRSGANVLTF
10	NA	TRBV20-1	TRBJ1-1	CSARDSGAFF
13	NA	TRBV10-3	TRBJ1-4	CAIRGSDNEKLFF
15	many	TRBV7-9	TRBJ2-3	CASSPLGGVSDTQYF
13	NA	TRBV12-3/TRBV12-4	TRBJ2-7	CASSPRVEYEQYF
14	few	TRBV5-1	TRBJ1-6	CASSLDETGLTLHF
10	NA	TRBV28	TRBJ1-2	CASSFIGYTF
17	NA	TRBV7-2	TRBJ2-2	CASSLTAHGANTGELFF
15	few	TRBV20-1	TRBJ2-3	CSASGTGTYTDTQYF
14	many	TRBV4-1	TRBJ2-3	CASSQDRAVDTQYF
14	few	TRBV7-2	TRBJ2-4	CASSSTLAKNIQYF
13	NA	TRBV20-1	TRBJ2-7	CSFRVSGRFEQYF
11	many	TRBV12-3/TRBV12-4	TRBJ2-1	CASSLSNEQFF
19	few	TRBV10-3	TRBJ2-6	CAISEYSSGSLAGANVLTF
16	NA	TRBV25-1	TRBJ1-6	CASSELGSVYNSPLHF
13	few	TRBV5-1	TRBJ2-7	CASSLDGDYEQYF
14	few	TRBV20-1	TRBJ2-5	CSARFGLSQETQYF
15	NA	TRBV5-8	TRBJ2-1	CASSLFQGAYNEQFF
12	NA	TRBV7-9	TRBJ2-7	CASSLGYYEQYF
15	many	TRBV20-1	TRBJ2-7	CSARDLRTGVYEQYF
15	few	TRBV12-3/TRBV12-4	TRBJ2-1	CASSVSGRAYNEQFF
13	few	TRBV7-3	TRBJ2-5	CARPGGAEETQYF
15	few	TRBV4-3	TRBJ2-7	CASSQEGGFSYEQYF